This TCR beta chain was found in a study of blood T cells in healthy people across ages. The use of a sample-barcoded 5' primer and a J-beta primer mix characterized a second PCR of about 7 to 12 cycles. One entry per CDR3 protein, called by TCRdb with MiXCR from the 5' RACE reads. The sample has hundreds of thousands of distinct CDR3 sequences, around 45% seen once; the top ten hold 30% to 40%. Turning to this clonotype: Its cognate antigen is unknown.

Germline CDR1 KGHSH, CDR2 LQKENI. V was cut by 0 bases and J by 3 bases, with 8 bases left in between. The CDR3 has 14 residues. Caucasian, healthy and from Russia, the donors were aged between roughly 6 and 95. Investigators took 9.5 to 10 milliliters of peripheral blood from every donor. Study-wide points: Naive T cell percentage strongly correlated with TCR beta diversity.

The genes are TRBV18 and TRBJ1-1, with D tentatively TRBD1 (5 bases). This clonotype was sampled from a woman in her fifties or sixties in good health. Sequenced input: blood. CDR3 region: CASSPPGVYTEAFF. CDR3 DNA sequence: TGTGCCAGCTCACCACCGGGGGTCTACACTGAAGCTTTCTTT.